Sequencing of this TCR beta chain was carried out in a study of neurological immune-mediated disorders. cDNA synthesis was performed by 5'RACE with 10-nucleotide random UMIs. TCRdb reprocessed the 5' RACE reads via MiXCR and lists one record per CDR3 protein. This repertoire shows about 120,000 distinct CDR3 sequences, roughly 3.4% found once; its top ten account for 1% to 1.5%. The CDR3 sequence is 13 residues long. V dropped 4 bases and J dropped 0 bases, with 3 bases sitting between them. Germline lookup yields CDR1 SNHLY and CDR2 FYNNEI. Study-level points and caveats: Multiple sclerosis patients had less TCR clonal expansion than even healthy controls, unlike HTLV-1-associated myelopathy. With the multiple sclerosis repertoire cluster, neither clinical nor MRI features showed any association.

The starting material, 2 million PBMCs stored at -80 C, gave rise to the unsorted libraries. Many counts were recorded for this clonotype. Its cognate antigen is unknown. Sequencing was carried out using PBMCs. The genes are TRBV2 and TRBJ1-4; D gene unclear. The source of this sequence is a woman aged 30 to 39 with multiple sclerosis. CDR3 nucleotide sequence: TGTGCCAGCAGTGCTGCAACTAATGAAAAACTGTTTTTT. It is translated as CASSAATNEKLFF. The full variable domain, with the rest looked up from reference TRBV2 and TRBJ1-4, is EPEVTQTPSHQVTQMGQEVILRCVPISNHLYFYWYRQILGQKVEFLVSFYNNEISEKSEIFDDQFSVERPDGSNFTLKIRSTKLEDSAMYFCASSAATNEKLFFGSGTQLSVL.